This T cell receptor beta chain was found in a study of blood T cells in healthy people across ages. Each donor supplied around 9.6 milliliters of peripheral blood. Germline V CDR1 and CDR2: SNHLY, FYNNEI. The CDR3 has 19 amino acids. Trimming took 6 bases from V and 2 from J, leaving 27 bases between them. Together with a sample-barcoded 5' primer, a J-beta primer mix was included in a second PCR lasting about 7 to 11 cycles. Each CDR3 protein is one row after TCRdb ran MiXCR on the 5' RACE reads. The sample has 750,000 to 950,000 distinct CDR3 sequences; roughly 24% are singletons. The same sample was also studied in work on T cells of mothers and their children.

This sequence was found in a boy under 18 in good health. The chain couples TRBV2 to TRBJ2-3, with D unresolved. Sequencing was done on a sample of blood. The CDR3 nucleotides read TGTGCCAGCAGCGATGGGATAGCCCTAGTGGGAACTAACACAGATACGCAGTATTTT. Translated, it gives CASSDGIALVGTNTDTQYF.